A selection of T cell receptor beta chains follows, all from one sample in a study of shared clonotypes between healthy human individuals. TCRdb's table, derived via immunoSEQ multiplex PCR, lists solely in-frame clones and lacks some. The table records roughly 450,000 clones, approximately 85% of them present only once. Sequencing was done on a sample of PBMCs. The receptor set was obtained from a woman aged 35 to 49 in good health. Some clones in this sample may be carry-over from other donors' samples. CDR3s include the opening cysteine and the closing phenylalanine or tryptophan. Each record gives: D gene, V gene, J gene, CDR3 length, clone size, CDR3 protein, CDR3 DNA. The D gene is left open where the match is weak. Not all rows give a size; the values are once, few, many and, for expanded clones, a class.

d_call: TRBD2
v_call: TRBV2
j_call: TRBJ2-1
cdr3_length: 13
clone_size: once
cdr3_aa: CASTGLAGAEQFF
cdr3_nt: TGTGCCAGCACCGGACTAGCGGGAGCTGAGCAGTTCTTC

d_call: TRBD2
v_call: TRBV7-2
j_call: TRBJ2-1
cdr3_length: 14
clone_size: NA
cdr3_aa: CASSPPGLAVLLFF
cdr3_nt: TGTGCCAGCAGCCCGCCGGGACTAGCGGTTTTATTGTTCTTC

d_call: NA
v_call: TRBV6-6
j_call: TRBJ2-5
cdr3_length: 15
clone_size: NA
cdr3_aa: CASSTIAGSGETQYF
cdr3_nt: TGTGCCAGCAGTACCATTGCGGGATCGGGAGAGACCCAGTACTTC

d_call: TRBD1
v_call: TRBV5-6
j_call: TRBJ2-7
cdr3_length: 15
clone_size: once
cdr3_aa: CASSPVTGETYEQYF
cdr3_nt: TGTGCCAGCAGCCCCGTGACAGGGGAGACCTACGAGCAGTACTTC

d_call: NA
v_call: TRBV5-1
j_call: TRBJ2-1
cdr3_length: 14
clone_size: few
cdr3_aa: CASSLEGPYNEQFF
cdr3_nt: TGCGCCAGCAGCTTGGAGGGTCCCTACAATGAGCAGTTCTTC

d_call: NA
v_call: TRBV27
j_call: TRBJ1-1
cdr3_length: 15
clone_size: NA
cdr3_aa: CASSFRPRGGTEAFF
cdr3_nt: TGTGCCAGCAGTTTCCGCCCCAGGGGTGGGACTGAAGCTTTCTTT

d_call: NA
v_call: TRBV2
j_call: TRBJ2-1
cdr3_length: 13
clone_size: few
cdr3_aa: CASSTGSYNEQFF
cdr3_nt: TGTGCCAGCAGCACAGGCTCCTACAATGAGCAGTTCTTC

d_call: TRBD2
v_call: TRBV2
j_call: TRBJ2-1
cdr3_length: 15
clone_size: NA
cdr3_aa: CASSSTSGGVDEQFF
cdr3_nt: TGTGCCAGCAGTTCGACTAGCGGGGGGGTCGATGAGCAGTTCTTC

d_call: NA
v_call: TRBV14
j_call: TRBJ2-5
cdr3_length: 16
clone_size: NA
cdr3_aa: CASSRFLANPQETQYF
cdr3_nt: TGTGCCAGCAGCCGCTTTCTGGCAAACCCACAAGAGACCCAGTACTTC

d_call: NA
v_call: TRBV9
j_call: TRBJ2-2
cdr3_length: 17
clone_size: NA
cdr3_aa: CASSVAPSDANTGELFF
cdr3_nt: TGTGCCAGCAGCGTAGCTCCATCCGACGCGAACACCGGGGAGCTGTTTTTT

d_call: NA
v_call: TRBV7-2
j_call: TRBJ2-5
cdr3_length: 14
clone_size: NA
cdr3_aa: CASSLEKRSETQYF
cdr3_nt: TGTGCCAGCAGCTTGGAGAAAAGGTCGGAGACCCAGTACTTC

d_call: NA
v_call: TRBV5-1
j_call: TRBJ1-2
cdr3_length: 13
clone_size: NA
cdr3_aa: CASSLVGDGGYTF
cdr3_nt: TGCGCCAGCAGCTTGGTGGGGGATGGAGGCTACACCTTC

d_call: NA
v_call: TRBV28
j_call: TRBJ1-4
cdr3_length: 11
clone_size: NA
cdr3_aa: CASSNNEKLFF
cdr3_nt: TGTGCCAGCAGTAATAATGAAAAACTGTTTTTT

d_call: TRBD1
v_call: TRBV29-1
j_call: TRBJ1-5
cdr3_length: 16
clone_size: NA
cdr3_aa: CSVGGTGEYSNQPQHF
cdr3_nt: TGCAGCGTTGGGGGGACAGGGGAATATAGCAATCAGCCCCAGCATTTT

d_call: NA
v_call: TRBV6-1
j_call: TRBJ1-1
cdr3_length: 12
clone_size: NA
cdr3_aa: CASSPRWQEAFF
cdr3_nt: TGTGCCAGCAGTCCAAGGTGGCAGGAAGCTTTCTTT

d_call: NA
v_call: TRBV5-1
j_call: TRBJ2-5
cdr3_length: 13
clone_size: NA
cdr3_aa: CASSEGRQETQYF
cdr3_nt: TGCGCCAGCTCGGAGGGTCGACAAGAGACCCAGTACTTC

d_call: TRBD2
v_call: TRBV27
j_call: TRBJ2-7
cdr3_length: 14
clone_size: NA
cdr3_aa: CASSLRASGSKQYF
cdr3_nt: TGTGCCAGCAGTTTAAGAGCTAGCGGGAGTAAGCAGTACTTC

d_call: TRBD2
v_call: TRBV2
j_call: TRBJ2-7
cdr3_length: 14
clone_size: NA
cdr3_aa: CASREGLAGVEQYF
cdr3_nt: TGTGCCAGCAGGGAGGGACTAGCGGGAGTCGAGCAGTACTTC

d_call: NA
v_call: TRBV27
j_call: TRBJ2-7
cdr3_length: 13
clone_size: NA
cdr3_aa: CASSLSGEYEQYF
cdr3_nt: TGTGCCAGCAGTTTATCGGGGGAATACGAGCAGTACTTC

d_call: NA
v_call: TRBV5-1
j_call: TRBJ2-2
cdr3_length: 15
clone_size: NA
cdr3_aa: CASSADSPNTGELFF
cdr3_nt: TGCGCCAGCAGCGCGGACAGCCCGAACACCGGGGAGCTGTTTTTT

d_call: NA
v_call: TRBV7-2
j_call: TRBJ2-5
cdr3_length: 11
clone_size: NA
cdr3_aa: CASSQLETQYF
cdr3_nt: TGTGCCAGCAGCCAACTAGAGACCCAGTACTTC

d_call: TRBD2
v_call: TRBV11-3
j_call: TRBJ2-2
cdr3_length: 15
clone_size: NA
cdr3_aa: CASSLAGGHTGELFF
cdr3_nt: TGTGCCAGCAGCTTAGCGGGAGGCCACACCGGGGAGCTGTTTTTT

d_call: TRBD1
v_call: TRBV5-1
j_call: TRBJ2-3
cdr3_length: 16
clone_size: NA
cdr3_aa: CASSRSGTGTTDTQYF
cdr3_nt: TGCGCCAGCAGCCGATCAGGGACAGGGACCACAGATACGCAGTATTTT

d_call: TRBD2
v_call: TRBV19
j_call: TRBJ2-2
cdr3_length: 17
clone_size: NA
cdr3_aa: CASRAGVAGPNTGELFF
cdr3_nt: TGTGCCAGTAGGGCGGGAGTAGCGGGACCAAACACCGGGGAGCTGTTTTTT

d_call: NA
v_call: TRBV5-4
j_call: TRBJ1-2
cdr3_length: 16
clone_size: NA
cdr3_aa: CASSSPIKTREGGYTF
cdr3_nt: TGTGCCAGCAGCTCCCCAATCAAGACCAGGGAAGGTGGCTACACCTTC

d_call: NA
v_call: TRBV10-2
j_call: TRBJ2-5
cdr3_length: 15
clone_size: NA
cdr3_aa: CASSEPPRGGETQYF
cdr3_nt: TGCGCCAGCAGTGAGCCCCCCAGGGGGGGAGAGACCCAGTACTTC

d_call: NA
v_call: TRBV7-2
j_call: TRBJ1-5
cdr3_length: 13
clone_size: NA
cdr3_aa: CASSSGVGQPQHF
cdr3_nt: TGTGCCAGCAGCTCTGGGGTGGGTCAGCCCCAGCATTTT

d_call: NA
v_call: TRBV7-9
j_call: TRBJ1-6
cdr3_length: 11
clone_size: NA
cdr3_aa: CASSLDSPLHF
cdr3_nt: TGTGCCAGCAGCTTAGATTCACCCCTCCACTTT

d_call: NA
v_call: TRBV5-4
j_call: TRBJ1-3
cdr3_length: 14
clone_size: NA
cdr3_aa: CASSSRTSGNTIYF
cdr3_nt: TGTGCCAGCAGCTCTAGGACCTCTGGAAACACCATATATTTT

d_call: NA
v_call: TRBV5-1
j_call: TRBJ2-1
cdr3_length: 15
clone_size: once
cdr3_aa: CASSLAATANNEQFF
cdr3_nt: TGCGCCAGCAGCTTGGCTGCGACAGCGAACAATGAGCAGTTCTTC

d_call: TRBD1
v_call: TRBV28
j_call: TRBJ1-2
cdr3_length: 16
clone_size: NA
cdr3_aa: CASSLNPWTGWDGYTF
cdr3_nt: TGTGCCAGCAGTTTAAATCCTTGGACAGGGTGGGATGGCTACACCTTC

d_call: NA
v_call: TRBV5-1
j_call: TRBJ2-1
cdr3_length: 13
clone_size: NA
cdr3_aa: CASSPNRVEEQFF
cdr3_nt: TGCGCCAGCAGCCCTAACAGGGTTGAGGAGCAGTTCTTC

d_call: NA
v_call: TRBV6-1
j_call: TRBJ1-3
cdr3_length: 15
clone_size: NA
cdr3_aa: CASSEEEGSGNTIYF
cdr3_nt: TGTGCCAGCAGTGAAGAGGAGGGCTCTGGAAACACCATATATTTT

d_call: TRBD2
v_call: TRBV10-1
j_call: TRBJ2-5
cdr3_length: 16
clone_size: NA
cdr3_aa: CASSGTSGSVGETQYF
cdr3_nt: TGCGCCAGCAGTGGGACTAGCGGGAGTGTAGGAGAGACCCAGTACTTC

d_call: TRBD1
v_call: TRBV30
j_call: TRBJ2-5
cdr3_length: 12
clone_size: NA
cdr3_aa: CAWDRGQETQYF
cdr3_nt: TGTGCCTGGGACAGGGGCCAAGAGACCCAGTACTTC

d_call: TRBD1
v_call: TRBV6-5
j_call: TRBJ2-5
cdr3_length: 15
clone_size: NA
cdr3_aa: CASSLGQGSRETQYF
cdr3_nt: TGTGCCAGCAGTCTCGGACAGGGAAGTAGGGAGACCCAGTACTTC

d_call: NA
v_call: TRBV5-1
j_call: TRBJ2-1
cdr3_length: 16
clone_size: few
cdr3_aa: CASSLASGRGANEQFF
cdr3_nt: TGCGCCAGCAGCTTGGCCAGCGGAAGAGGGGCCAATGAGCAGTTCTTC

d_call: TRBD1
v_call: TRBV29-1
j_call: TRBJ1-1
cdr3_length: 13
clone_size: NA
cdr3_aa: CSAGTGPSTEAFF
cdr3_nt: TGCAGCGCTGGGACAGGGCCTTCCACTGAAGCTTTCTTT

d_call: NA
v_call: TRBV27
j_call: TRBJ1-5
cdr3_length: 15
clone_size: NA
cdr3_aa: CASSAQGQSNQPQHF
cdr3_nt: TGTGCCAGCAGTGCACAGGGTCAGAGCAATCAGCCCCAGCATTTT

d_call: TRBD2
v_call: TRBV5-1
j_call: TRBJ2-7
cdr3_length: 16
clone_size: NA
cdr3_aa: CASSLESAGAIDEQYF
cdr3_nt: TGCGCCAGCAGCTTGGAATCAGCGGGAGCTATCGACGAGCAGTACTTC

d_call: NA
v_call: TRBV5-1
j_call: TRBJ2-1
cdr3_length: 17
clone_size: NA
cdr3_aa: CASSSTTPGIGGNEQFF
cdr3_nt: TGCGCCAGCAGCTCCACTACGCCGGGAATCGGGGGCAATGAGCAGTTCTTC

d_call: TRBD1
v_call: TRBV10-3
j_call: TRBJ2-1
cdr3_length: 13
clone_size: NA
cdr3_aa: CAISPIQGNEQFF
cdr3_nt: TGTGCCATCAGCCCTATACAGGGGAATGAGCAGTTCTTC

d_call: NA
v_call: TRBV10-2
j_call: TRBJ2-6
cdr3_length: 14
clone_size: NA
cdr3_aa: CASSELSGANVLTF
cdr3_nt: TGCGCCAGCAGTGAGCTTTCCGGGGCCAACGTCCTGACTTTC

d_call: NA
v_call: TRBV6-5
j_call: TRBJ2-7
cdr3_length: 14
clone_size: NA
cdr3_aa: CASSQFNFWSEQYF
cdr3_nt: TGTGCCAGCAGTCAGTTCAACTTCTGGTCCGAGCAGTACTTC

d_call: NA
v_call: TRBV12-2
j_call: TRBJ1-1
cdr3_length: 14
clone_size: NA
cdr3_aa: CASRPLGRNSQAFF
cdr3_nt: TGTGCAAGTCGCCCCCTAGGACGGAATTCCCAAGCTTTCTTT

d_call: NA
v_call: TRBV18
j_call: TRBJ1-5
cdr3_length: 13
clone_size: NA
cdr3_aa: CASSLGPSEPQHF
cdr3_nt: TGTGCCAGCTCACTCGGGCCTTCTGAGCCCCAGCATTTT

d_call: NA
v_call: TRBV18
j_call: TRBJ1-2
cdr3_length: 16
clone_size: NA
cdr3_aa: CASSPQAYRVGYGYTF
cdr3_nt: TGTGCCAGCTCACCACAAGCTTACAGGGTTGGCTATGGCTACACCTTC

d_call: NA
v_call: TRBV19
j_call: TRBJ2-4
cdr3_length: 15
clone_size: NA
cdr3_aa: CASSIAARAKNIQYF
cdr3_nt: TGTGCCAGTAGTATAGCGGCAAGAGCCAAAAACATTCAGTACTTC

d_call: NA
v_call: TRBV18
j_call: TRBJ2-7
cdr3_length: 13
clone_size: NA
cdr3_aa: CASSPELSYEQYF
cdr3_nt: TGTGCCAGCTCACCAGAACTCTCCTACGAGCAGTACTTC

d_call: TRBD2
v_call: TRBV5-1
j_call: TRBJ2-5
cdr3_length: 15
clone_size: NA
cdr3_aa: CASTETSGIGKTQYF
cdr3_nt: TGCGCCAGCACGGAGACTAGCGGGATAGGAAAGACCCAGTACTTC

d_call: NA
v_call: TRBV19
j_call: TRBJ2-7
cdr3_length: 14
clone_size: NA
cdr3_aa: CASRTTRSSYEQYF
cdr3_nt: TGTGCCAGTAGAACCACAAGGAGCTCCTACGAGCAGTACTTC

d_call: TRBD2
v_call: TRBV4-1
j_call: TRBJ2-3
cdr3_length: 22
clone_size: NA
cdr3_aa: CASSPSNLVLVGLAGTPDTQYF
cdr3_nt: TGCGCCAGCAGCCCTTCAAACTTAGTCCTGGTGGGACTAGCGGGAACACCAGATACGCAGTATTTT

d_call: NA
v_call: TRBV5-6
j_call: TRBJ2-7
cdr3_length: 14
clone_size: NA
cdr3_aa: CASSLSQGVYEQYF
cdr3_nt: TGTGCCAGCAGCTTGTCGCAGGGAGTCTACGAGCAGTACTTC

d_call: TRBD2
v_call: TRBV9
j_call: TRBJ2-3
cdr3_length: 14
clone_size: NA
cdr3_aa: CASSVGGRPDTQYF
cdr3_nt: TGTGCCAGCAGCGTAGGCGGGAGGCCAGATACGCAGTATTTT

d_call: NA
v_call: TRBV18
j_call: TRBJ2-3
cdr3_length: 17
clone_size: NA
cdr3_aa: CASSPFGEAGGPDTQYF
cdr3_nt: TGTGCCAGCTCACCCTTCGGCGAGGCAGGGGGGCCAGATACGCAGTATTTT

d_call: TRBD2
v_call: TRBV18
j_call: TRBJ2-5
cdr3_length: 15
clone_size: NA
cdr3_aa: CASSSGLAGAETQYF
cdr3_nt: TGTGCCAGCTCGTCGGGACTAGCGGGAGCGGAGACCCAGTACTTC

d_call: TRBD2
v_call: TRBV18
j_call: TRBJ2-5
cdr3_length: 16
clone_size: NA
cdr3_aa: CASSPRPSGLGETQYF
cdr3_nt: TGTGCCAGCTCACCAAGGCCTAGCGGGCTGGGGGAGACCCAGTACTTC

d_call: TRBD1
v_call: TRBV5-1
j_call: TRBJ2-1
cdr3_length: 17
clone_size: NA
cdr3_aa: CASSLDFGTGANNEQFF
cdr3_nt: TGCGCCAGCAGCTTGGATTTCGGGACAGGGGCGAACAATGAGCAGTTCTTC

d_call: NA
v_call: TRBV30
j_call: TRBJ1-5
cdr3_length: 14
clone_size: NA
cdr3_aa: CAWSPQSKNQPQHF
cdr3_nt: TGTGCCTGGAGTCCTCAATCAAAAAATCAGCCCCAGCATTTT

d_call: NA
v_call: TRBV4-2
j_call: TRBJ1-1
cdr3_length: 16
clone_size: NA
cdr3_aa: CASSQVLAGMNTEAFF
cdr3_nt: TGTGCCAGCAGCCAAGTACTCGCAGGGATGAACACTGAAGCTTTCTTT